The sample holds many counts of the clone carrying this TCR beta chain. Its antigen is currently unknown. Exclusion applied to patients with autoimmune disease history or systemic immunosuppression. This sample is part of a study of OX40 agonist ivuxolimab in advanced cancers. Study-wide findings and caveats: Antigen specificity was not determined for the expanded peripheral T cells.

Per the germline V gene, CDR1 is GTSNPN and CDR2 is SVGIG (reference sequence). The CDR3 has 11 amino acids. With 6 bases removed from V and 9 bases from J, the gap between germline ends came to 12 bases. Using immunoSEQ multiplex PCR, the repertoire was profiled, and TCRdb retains in-frame clones only, with some absent. The sample has about 58,000 clones, 80% to 90% seen once; the top ten hold 9% to 15%. The rearrangement uses TRBV30 and TRBJ2-1; no clear D. Sequences were derived from CD4+ or CD8+ T cells sorted from blood, sampled in a trial of the OX40 agonist ivuxolimab. The receptor was derived from an adult with an advanced solid tumor such as melanoma, head and neck, liver or kidney cancer. CDR3 coding DNA: TGTGCCTGCGCTGAGGTTGCTGAGCAGTTCTTC. It codes for CACAEVAEQFF.